This T cell receptor (beta chain) was recovered during a study of Tregs in tolerant kidney transplant recipients. The repertoire was sequenced with immunoSEQ multiplex PCR; TCRdb's copy has only in-frame clones and lacks some. This repertoire shows tens of thousands of clones, approximately 83% found once; its top ten account for about 2%. J was trimmed by 3 bases and V by 6 bases; bases with no gene match: 7. The length of the CDR3 is 16 residues. Germline V gene data show CDR1 as SNHLY and CDR2 as FYNNEI. The J gene is TRBJ2-3, the V gene TRBV2; TRBD2 aligns across 12 bases. The source is a human donor who received a combined kidney and bone marrow transplant. The input for sequencing was Tregs from blood, taken before the transplant. This CDR3 reads CASSNILAGGTDTQYF. The CDR3 nucleotides are TGTGCCAGCAGCAACATACTAGCGGGGGGAACAGATACGCAGTATTTT.